This T cell receptor (beta chain) was identified during a study of blood T cell repertoires in COVID-19. Study-level information: The United States, Italy and Spain supplied acute and convalescent COVID-19 samples. The analysed material was cDNA or gDNA that came from T cells, B-cell-depleted T cells, or PBMCs.

The method was immunoSEQ multiplex PCR; TCRdb's version includes in-frame clones alone and lacks a portion of them. The sample carries about 220,000 clones, 65% to 85% recorded once. Trimming removed 4 bases from V and 7 bases from J; junction bases left unmatched: 10. CDR1 SNHLY and CDR2 FYNNEI come from the germline V gene. CDR3 length equals 16 residues. The genes are TRBV2 and TRBJ2-5; 12 bases are a match to TRBD1. The material sequenced was peripheral blood. The source is a woman aged 25 to 39 who had recovered from COVID-19. This CDR3 reads CASSVGQGATIGTQYF. For the CDR3, the DNA is TGTGCCAGCAGTGTGGGACAGGGGGCGACCATCGGGACCCAGTACTTC.